This T cell receptor (beta chain) was sequenced during a study of T-cell reconstitution after alpha-beta-depleted transplantation in children. As concerns this clonotype: Its antigen is currently unknown. A junction end diverges from the germline sequence, so it may reflect a read error.

Preparation of the TCRbeta library used unique molecular identifiers. TCRdb reprocessed the PCR reads with MiXCR, giving one entry per CDR3 protein. The data show 250,000 to 400,000 distinct CDR3 sequences, around 25% seen once. CDR3 size: 16 residues. Germline CDR1 reads SGHRS; CDR2 reads YFSETQ. Study results and limitations: Surviving recipient cells, namely T cells and thymic progenitors, were the source of high day-60 TCRbeta diversity in some patients. Reportedly, alpha-beta T cells present about two months post-transplant originated from several hundred expanded clones of graft origin.

The chain has TRBV5-1 and TRBJ2-7, with D perhaps matching TRBD1 (5 bases). The input for sequencing was PBMCs, mostly from graft donor cells, taken 180 days after TCRalphabeta/CD19-depleted stem cell transplant. The TCR sequence derives from a male patient under 18 who had a stem cell transplant for acute lymphoblastic leukemia, so the T cells may come from the graft donor. This CDR3 is CASSEQGQLLSYEQCF. The CDR3 coding sequence is TGCGCCAGCAGTGAGCAGGGTCAACTTTTATCCTACGAGCAGTGCTTC. The full variable domain, rest sourced from reference TRBV5-1 and TRBJ2-7, is KAGVTQTPRYLIKTRGQQVTLSCSPISGHRSVSWYQQTPGQGLQFLFEYFSETQRNKGNFPGRFSGRQFSNSRSEMNVSTLELGDSALYLCASSEQGQLLSYEQCFGPGTRLTVT.